What follows is one T cell receptor beta chain and its context. Its antigen is currently unknown. The V segment lost 10 bases and the J segment 4 bases; nucleotides outside the gene matches: 6. This CDR3 spans 12 amino acids. Germline CDR1 is MNHEY and CDR2 is SVGAGI. At deep level, the assay was performed. Sequencing was performed with immunoSEQ multiplex PCR; in TCRdb, only in-frame clones are kept and a portion is missing. This table holds about a million clones, 60% to 80% found once. The data derive from a study of shared clonotypes between healthy human individuals. Findings of the study overall: Among the subsets, naive ones generally showed larger estimated richness than memory ones.

The chain employs TRBV6-5 and TRBJ1-2; 7 positions match TRBD1. The TCR comes from a man between 18 and 35 years old in good health. Sequencing input: memory CD4+ T cells sorted from blood. Subset denoted: CD45RA-negative fraction. This CDR3 is CATRGLPYGYTF. CDR3 bases: TGTGCCACTAGGGGGCTTCCCTATGGCTACACCTTC.